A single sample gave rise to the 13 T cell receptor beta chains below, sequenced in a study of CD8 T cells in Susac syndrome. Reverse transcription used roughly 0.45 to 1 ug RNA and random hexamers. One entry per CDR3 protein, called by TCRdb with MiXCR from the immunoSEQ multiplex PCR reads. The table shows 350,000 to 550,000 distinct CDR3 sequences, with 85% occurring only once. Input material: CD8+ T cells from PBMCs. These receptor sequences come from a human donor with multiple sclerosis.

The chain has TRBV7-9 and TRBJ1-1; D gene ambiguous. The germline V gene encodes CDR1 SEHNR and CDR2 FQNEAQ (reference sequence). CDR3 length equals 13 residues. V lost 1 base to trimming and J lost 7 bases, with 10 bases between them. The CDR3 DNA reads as TGTGCCAGCAGCTTAGAGGGCAGGCTTGAAGCTTTCTTT. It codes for CASSLEGRLEAFF.

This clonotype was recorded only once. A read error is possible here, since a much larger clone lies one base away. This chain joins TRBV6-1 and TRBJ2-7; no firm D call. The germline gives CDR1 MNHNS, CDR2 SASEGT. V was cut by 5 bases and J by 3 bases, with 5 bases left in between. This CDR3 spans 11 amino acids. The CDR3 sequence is CASSTYYEQYF. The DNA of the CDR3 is TGTGCCAGCAGTACCTACTACGAGCAGTACTTC.

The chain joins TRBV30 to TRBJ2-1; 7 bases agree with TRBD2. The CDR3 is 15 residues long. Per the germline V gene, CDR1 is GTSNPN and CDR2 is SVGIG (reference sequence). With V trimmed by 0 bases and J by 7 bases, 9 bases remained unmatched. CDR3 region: CAWSVGGGRGNEQFF. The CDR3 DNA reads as TGTGCCTGGAGTGTTGGCGGCGGGAGAGGTAATGAGCAGTTCTTC.

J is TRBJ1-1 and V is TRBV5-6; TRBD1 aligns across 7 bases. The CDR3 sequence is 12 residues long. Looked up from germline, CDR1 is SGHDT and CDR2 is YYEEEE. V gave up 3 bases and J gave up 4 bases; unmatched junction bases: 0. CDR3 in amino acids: CASSWDSTEAFF. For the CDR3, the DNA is TGTGCCAGCAGCTGGGACAGCACTGAAGCTTTCTTT.

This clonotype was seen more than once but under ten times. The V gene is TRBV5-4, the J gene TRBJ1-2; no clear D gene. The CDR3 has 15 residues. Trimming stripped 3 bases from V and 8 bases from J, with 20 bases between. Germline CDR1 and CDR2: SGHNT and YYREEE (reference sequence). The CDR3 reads CASSSRATPTEGYTF. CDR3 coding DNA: TGTGCCAGCAGCTCCCGGGCCACCCCAACGGAAGGCTACACCTTC.

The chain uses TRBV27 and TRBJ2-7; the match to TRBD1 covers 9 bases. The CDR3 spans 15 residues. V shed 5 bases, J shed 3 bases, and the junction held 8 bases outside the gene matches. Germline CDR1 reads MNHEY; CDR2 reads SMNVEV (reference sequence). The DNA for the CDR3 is TGTGCCAGCAGTCCCATCGGACAGGGGATCTACGAGCAGTACTTC. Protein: CASSPIGQGIYEQYF.

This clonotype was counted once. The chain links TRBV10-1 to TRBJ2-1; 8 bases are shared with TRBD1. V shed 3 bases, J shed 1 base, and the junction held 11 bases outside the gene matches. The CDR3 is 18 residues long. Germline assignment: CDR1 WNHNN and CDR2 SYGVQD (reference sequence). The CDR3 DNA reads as TGCGCCAGCAGTGACCACCTGCGGACAGGGATGTCCTACAATGAGCAGTTCTTC. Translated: CASSDHLRTGMSYNEQFF.

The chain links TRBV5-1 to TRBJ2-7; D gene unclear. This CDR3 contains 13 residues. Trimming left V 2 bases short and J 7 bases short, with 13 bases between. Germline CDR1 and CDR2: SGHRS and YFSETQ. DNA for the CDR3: TGCGCCAGCAGCTTCCCCGGCAGCCCAGAGCAGTACTTC. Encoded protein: CASSFPGSPEQYF.

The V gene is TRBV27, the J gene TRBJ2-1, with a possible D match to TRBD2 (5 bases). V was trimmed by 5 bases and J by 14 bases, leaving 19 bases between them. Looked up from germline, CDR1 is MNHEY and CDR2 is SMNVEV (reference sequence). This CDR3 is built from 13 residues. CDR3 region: CASSTAGLSSEFF. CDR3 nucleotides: TGTGCCAGCAGTACCGCCGGACTGAGTTCGGAGTTCTTC.

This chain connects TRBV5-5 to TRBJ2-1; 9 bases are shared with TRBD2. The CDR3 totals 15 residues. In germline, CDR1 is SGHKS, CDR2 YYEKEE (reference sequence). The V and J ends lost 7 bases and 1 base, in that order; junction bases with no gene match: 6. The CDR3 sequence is CASDPSGRSYNEQFF. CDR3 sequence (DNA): TGTGCCAGCGACCCGAGCGGGAGGTCCTACAATGAGCAGTTCTTC.

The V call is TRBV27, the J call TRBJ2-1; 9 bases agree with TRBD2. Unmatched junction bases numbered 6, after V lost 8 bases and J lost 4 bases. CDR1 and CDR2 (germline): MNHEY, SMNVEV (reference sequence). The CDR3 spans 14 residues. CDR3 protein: CASATSGWYNEQFF. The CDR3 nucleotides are TGTGCCAGCGCAACTAGCGGGTGGTACAATGAGCAGTTCTTC.

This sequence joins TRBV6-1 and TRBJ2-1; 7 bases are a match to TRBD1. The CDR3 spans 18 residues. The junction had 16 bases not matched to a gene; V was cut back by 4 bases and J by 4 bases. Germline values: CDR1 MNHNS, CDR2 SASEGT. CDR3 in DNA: TGTGCCAGCAGTGGAGTCAGCGAAGGGGGCTATCAATACAATGAGCAGTTCTTC. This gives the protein CASSGVSEGGYQYNEQFF.

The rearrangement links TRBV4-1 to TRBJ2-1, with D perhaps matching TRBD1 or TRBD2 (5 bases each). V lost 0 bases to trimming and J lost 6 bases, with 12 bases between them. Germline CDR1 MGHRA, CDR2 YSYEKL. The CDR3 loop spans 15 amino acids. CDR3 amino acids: CASSQERSGSNEQFF. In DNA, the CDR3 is TGCGCCAGCAGCCAAGAGAGATCAGGGAGCAATGAGCAGTTCTTC.